The 26 T cell receptor beta chains below all came from one sample that was sequenced in a study of shared clonotypes between healthy human individuals. This table comes from immunoSEQ multiplex PCR, and its TCRdb copy is limited to in-frame clones, with some not included. The repertoire consists of a few million clones, with about nine tenths occurring once and the leading ten covering 0.3% to 0.4%. The source material was naive CD4+ T cells from PBMCs. The subset: CD45RA+ positively selected. The origin of the receptors is a man between 18 and 35 years old in good health. Some clones in this sample may be carry-over from other donors' samples.

This clone appeared once. This chain joins TRBV28 and TRBJ1-5, with TRBD1 matching 12 bases. The germline CDR1 and CDR2 sequences are MDHEN and SYDVKM. J was trimmed by 5 bases and V by 3 bases; bases with no gene match: 2. CDR3 length: 15 amino acids. The CDR3 bases are TGTGCCAGCAGTTTGGGACAGGGGGCTCATCAGCCCCAGCATTTT. It specifies CASSLGQGAHQPQHF. The whole variable domain, filled in from reference TRBV28 and TRBJ1-5, reads DVKVTQSSRYLVKRTGEKVFLECVQDMDHENMFWYRQDPGLGLRLIYFSYDVKMKEKGDIPEGYSVSREKKERFSLILESASTNQTSMYLCASSLGQGAHQPQHFGDGTRLSIL.

This clone was observed a few times. V gene TRBV10-2 combines with J gene TRBJ1-3, with 10 bases aligning to TRBD1. The CDR3 totals 14 residues. Germline CDR1 WSHSY, CDR2 SAAADI. V lost 10 bases and J lost 3; bases outside the gene matches: 6. The CDR3 loop reads CATRQGARGNTIYF. The CDR3 region has the DNA TGCGCCACCAGACAGGGGGCACGTGGAAACACCATATATTTT.

The chain combines TRBV7-2 with TRBJ1-2, with 8 bases aligning to TRBD1. CDR3 length equals 14 residues. From germline, CDR1 is SGHTA and CDR2 FQGNSA. V lost 5 bases to trimming and J lost 4 bases; unmatched junction nucleotides: 6. The CDR3 region has the DNA TGTGCCAGCAGCGCCGGACAGGGCTTCTATGGCTACACCTTC. It codes for CASSAGQGFYGYTF.

The chain combines TRBV10-3 with TRBJ2-7; 12 bases map to TRBD1. The CDR3 is 16 amino acids. Germline V gene sequence: CDR1 ENHRY, CDR2 SYGVKD. J gave up 1 base and V 5 bases, and 6 bases lay outside the gene matches. CDR3 region: CAISLGQGARSYEQYF. The CDR3 coding sequence is TGTGCCATCAGTTTGGGACAGGGGGCGAGGTCCTACGAGCAGTACTTC.

This rearrangement joins TRBV28 to TRBJ1-1; D not certain. The CDR3 is 15 residues long. The V end was cut by 3 bases, the J end by 1 base, with 12 bases between. Germline values: CDR1 MDHEN, CDR2 SYDVKM. As DNA, the CDR3 is TGTGCCAGCAGTTTCGTAGTCAGGAAGAACACTGAAGCTTTCTTT. Translating it yields CASSFVVRKNTEAFF.

This clone was recorded once. The chain employs TRBV30 and TRBJ1-5; TRBD1 matches at 7 bases. Looked up from germline, CDR1 is GTSNPN and CDR2 is SVGIG (reference sequence). The CDR3 has 13 amino acids. The CDR3 DNA sequence: TGTGCAATGACAGGGACAGAAAATCAGCCCCAGCATTTT. Translated: CAMTGTENQPQHF.

The chain couples TRBV7-8 to TRBJ1-5; D gene uncertain. Germline CDR1 and CDR2: SGHVS and FQNEAQ. The CDR3 consists of 15 residues. Trimming took 1 base from V and 0 from J, leaving 7 bases between them. CDR3 loop: CASSLVWGSNQPQHF. DNA for the CDR3: TGTGCCAGCAGCTTAGTTTGGGGTAGCAATCAGCCCCAGCATTTT.

The chain couples TRBV10-3 to TRBJ2-7; no clear D. The CDR3 has 14 residues. Trimming took off 1 base at V and 3 bases at J, with 10 bases between the two ends. CDR1 ENHRY and CDR2 SYGVKD come from the germline V gene. The CDR3: CAISELGPVYEQYF. DNA for the CDR3: TGTGCCATCAGTGAGTTAGGCCCCGTCTACGAGCAGTACTTC.

The chain combines TRBV2 with TRBJ2-3, with 9 bases identical to TRBD1. This CDR3 has 15 amino acids. Trimming took 6 bases from V and 5 from J; bases not matched to a gene: 9. Germline V gene lookup returns CDR1 SNHLY and CDR2 FYNNEI. The CDR3: CASSLLGTGIDTQYF. The DNA for the CDR3 is TGTGCCAGCAGCCTCCTAGGGACAGGGATAGATACGCAGTATTTT.

The chain joins TRBV28 to TRBJ2-2; TRBD1 agrees at 10 bases. This CDR3 has 16 residues. V trimming: 7 bases; J trimming: 4 bases; junction bases outside the gene matches: 9. The germline V gene encodes CDR1 MDHEN and CDR2 SYDVKM. CDR3 in amino acids: CASKTPGQGFTGELFF. Written as DNA, the CDR3 is TGTGCCAGCAAAACGCCGGGACAGGGGTTCACCGGGGAGCTGTTTTTT.

This chain links TRBV25-1 with TRBJ2-1; 12 nucleotides match TRBD2. The germline CDR1 and CDR2 sequences are MGHDK and SYGVNS. Trimming at V came to 2 bases and at J to 10 bases, leaving 9 bases not matched to a gene. The CDR3 is 16 amino acids. CDR3 DNA sequence: TGTGCCAGCAGTGAACCCGGGGCTAGCGGGAGGGGCGAGCAGTTCTTC. As protein: CASSEPGASGRGEQFF.

Comment on this clone: This sample also contains other DNA sequences that code for the same CDR3. CDR3 nucleotide sequence: TGTGCCAGCAGTTTACGGGGCCTCACCGGGGAGCTGTTTTTT. As protein: CASSLRGLTGELFF. The rearrangement joins TRBV28 to TRBJ2-2, with D perhaps TRBD1 or TRBD2 (5 bases each). Germline CDR1 reads MDHEN; CDR2 reads SYDVKM. V dropped 2 bases and J dropped 4 bases, with 8 bases sitting between them. The CDR3 spans 14 residues.

This clone appeared once. The V gene is TRBV30, the J gene TRBJ2-3; TRBD1 matches 7 bases. CDR1 and CDR2 from the germline V gene are GTSNPN and SVGIG (reference sequence). CDR3 length: 15 amino acids. V gave up 0 bases and J gave up 2 bases; unmatched junction bases: 5. The CDR3 DNA sequence: TGTGCCTGGAGTGTTAGGGGGCTCATCACAGATACGCAGTATTTT. This encodes CAWSVRGLITDTQYF.

The chain recombines TRBV10-2 with TRBJ2-7; D is undetermined. Germline CDR1 and CDR2: WSHSY and SAAADI. V gave up 0 bases and J gave up 7 bases, with 7 bases separating them. The CDR3 consists of 12 residues. The CDR3 DNA sequence: TGCGCCAGCAGTGAGTCACGTGGGGAGCAGTACTTC. It encodes CASSESRGEQYF.

This sequence joins TRBV7-6 and TRBJ2-1; 7 bases line up with TRBD1. V shed 5 bases, J shed 2 bases, and the junction held 6 bases outside the gene matches. The CDR3 runs to 15 residues. Germline CDR1 is SGHVS and CDR2 is FNYEAQ. CDR3 DNA sequence: TGTGCCAGCAGCCCATGGACAGGTACCTACAATGAGCAGTTCTTC. Protein sequence: CASSPWTGTYNEQFF.

This clone was counted once. The chain carries TRBV7-2 and TRBJ2-1, with TRBD2 identical over 7 bases. The CDR3 covers 16 residues. Unmatched junction bases numbered 11, after V lost 4 bases and J lost 5 bases. CDR1 SGHTA and CDR2 FQGNSA come from the germline V gene. The CDR3 sequence: CASSSVAGARDNEQFF. As DNA, the CDR3 is TGTGCCAGCAGCTCGGTCGCGGGAGCTCGGGACAATGAGCAGTTCTTC.

The CDR3, as DNA: TGTGCCAGCAGTGGGGGGCTAGCGGGAGGTGATACGCAGTATTTT. Translated: CASSGGLAGGDTQYF. The V and J genes are TRBV9 and TRBJ2-3; 11 bases are shared with TRBD2. Germline assignment: CDR1 SGDLS and CDR2 YYNGEE. V was pared by 5 bases and J by 6 bases, with 8 bases of the junction left unmatched. The CDR3 is made up of 15 amino acids.

The V and J genes are TRBV7-2 and TRBJ2-3, with TRBD2 identical over 9 bases. Germline trimming cut 2 bases from V and 4 bases from J; bases unmatched to any gene: 7. This CDR3 is 16 amino acids long. Germline CDR1 is SGHTA and CDR2 is FQGNSA. The CDR3 loop is CASSLRGRALADTQYF. CDR3 bases: TGTGCCAGCAGCTTACGCGGGAGGGCCTTGGCAGATACGCAGTATTTT. The complete variable domain, with remaining parts taken from reference TRBV7-2 and TRBJ2-3, reads GAGVSQSPSNKVTEKGKDVELRCDPISGHTALYWYRQSLGQGLEFLIYFQGNSAPDKSGLPSDRFSAERTGGSVSTLTIQRTQQEDSAVYLCASSLRGRALADTQYFGPGTRLTVL.

CDR3 in DNA: TGTGCCAGCAGTTTAGGAGGGGGCGGGGTCAACTATGGCTACACCTTC. It encodes CASSLGGGGVNYGYTF. The chain is built from TRBV28 and TRBJ1-2; 7 positions match TRBD1. After removal of 2 bases from V and 2 bases from J, the junction contained 8 bases not matched to a gene. In germline, CDR1 is MDHEN, CDR2 SYDVKM. The CDR3 is 16 amino acids.

The rearrangement links TRBV5-1 to TRBJ2-1, with 7 positions matching TRBD2. Trimming cost V 5 bases and J 0 bases; bases outside gene matches: 8. This CDR3 region has 16 residues. Germline V CDR1 and CDR2: SGHRS, YFSETQ. This CDR3 is CASRRLARSSYNEQFF. The CDR3 DNA reads as TGCGCCAGCAGGAGACTAGCCCGAAGCTCCTACAATGAGCAGTTCTTC.

The genes are TRBV7-2 and TRBJ2-1, with a possible D match to TRBD2 (5 bases). Trimming stripped 5 bases from V and 3 bases from J, with 14 bases between. CDR3 size: 15 residues. Germline CDR1 reads SGHTA; CDR2 reads FQGNSA. The DNA of the CDR3 is TGTGCCAGCAGCCCAGAGGGATTCGGCTACAATGAGCAGTTCTTC. This codes for CASSPEGFGYNEQFF.

V usage is TRBV7-3 and J usage is TRBJ2-7; TRBD1 agrees at 7 bases. V dropped 5 bases and J dropped 3; count of bases not matched to a gene: 4. CDR3 length: 13 amino acids. Germline CDR1 is SGHTA and CDR2 is FQGTGA. The CDR3 reads CASSLGQDYEQYF. The CDR3 region has the DNA TGTGCCAGCAGCCTAGGACAGGACTACGAGCAGTACTTC.

The chain is built from TRBV7-3 and TRBJ1-4, with D unclear. This CDR3 spans 16 amino acids. V lost 5 bases and J 5 bases, leaving 18 bases between the germline ends. Germline CDR1 is SGHTA and CDR2 is FQGTGA. In nucleotides, the CDR3 is TGTGCCAGCAGCACTCGAAAGGCAGGCCCCAATGAAAAACTGTTTTTT. It yields the protein CASSTRKAGPNEKLFF. Complete variable domain (other parts from reference TRBV7-3 and TRBJ1-4): GAGVSQTPSNKVTEKGKYVELRCDPISGHTALYWYRQSLGQGPEFLIYFQGTGAADDSGLPNDRFFAVRPEGSVSTLKIQRTERGDSAVYLCASSTRKAGPNEKLFFGSGTQLSVL.

This chain uses TRBV28 with TRBJ2-5, with a tentative D call TRBD1 (6 bases). CDR1 and CDR2 (germline): MDHEN, SYDVKM. This CDR3 has 14 residues. V was cut by 5 bases and J by 2 bases, with 12 bases left in between. For the CDR3, the DNA is TGTGCCAGCAGTAGGTTAGGGGGACAAGAGACCCAGTACTTC. It encodes CASSRLGGQETQYF. Full variable domain (outside the CDR3, taken from reference TRBV28 and TRBJ2-5): DVKVTQSSRYLVKRTGEKVFLECVQDMDHENMFWYRQDPGLGLRLIYFSYDVKMKEKGDIPEGYSVSREKKERFSLILESASTNQTSMYLCASSRLGGQETQYFGPGTRLLVL.

The V call is TRBV19, the J call TRBJ2-7; D possibly corresponds to TRBD2 (6 bases). V was shortened by 4 bases and J by 0 bases, with 13 bases between the two germline ends. This CDR3 has 15 residues. Germline-derived CDR1 and CDR2 are LNHDA and SQIVND (reference sequence). CDR3 nucleotide sequence: TGTGCCAGTAGTAGCGCGGGACTGAGCTCCTACGAGCAGTACTTC. Its translation: CASSSAGLSSYEQYF.

CDR3 in DNA: TGTGCCAGCAGCTTACCGACCGGGACTAGCGGGTCCACAGATACGCAGTATTTT. This gives the protein CASSLPTGTSGSTDTQYF. The rearrangement joins TRBV11-2 to TRBJ2-3, with TRBD2 identical over 12 bases. The CDR3 runs 18 residues. The V gene's germline CDR1 is SGHAT and CDR2 FQNNGV. The V and J ends lost 2 bases and 2 bases, in that order; junction bases with no gene match: 8.